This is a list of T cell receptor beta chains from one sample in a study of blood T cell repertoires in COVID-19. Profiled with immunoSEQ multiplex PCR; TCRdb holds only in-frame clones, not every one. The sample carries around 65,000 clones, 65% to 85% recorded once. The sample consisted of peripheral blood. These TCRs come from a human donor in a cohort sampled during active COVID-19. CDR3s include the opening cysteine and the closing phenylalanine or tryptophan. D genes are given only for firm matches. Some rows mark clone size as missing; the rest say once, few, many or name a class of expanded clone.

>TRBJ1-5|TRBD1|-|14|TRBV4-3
CASSQGQGNQPQHF
TGCGCCAGCAGCCAGGGACAGGGGAATCAGCCCCAGCATTTT
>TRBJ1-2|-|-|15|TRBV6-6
CASSYGQGEIYGYTF
TGTGCCAGCAGTTACGGCCAGGGTGAGATCTATGGCTACACCTTC
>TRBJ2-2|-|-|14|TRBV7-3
CASSFSSVSGELFF
TGTGCCAGCAGCTTTTCTAGCGTCTCCGGGGAGCTGTTTTTT
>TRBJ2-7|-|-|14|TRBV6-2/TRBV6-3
CASSSGGETYEQYF
TGTGCCAGCAGTTCCGGCGGGGAGACTTACGAGCAGTACTTC
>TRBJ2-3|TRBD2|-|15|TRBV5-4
CASSLAGGTSDTQYF
TGTGCCAGCAGTCTAGCGGGGGGGACATCGGATACGCAGTATTTT
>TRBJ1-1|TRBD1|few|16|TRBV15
CATSRDRGFWDTEAFF
TGTGCCACCAGCAGGGACAGGGGATTTTGGGACACTGAAGCTTTCTTT
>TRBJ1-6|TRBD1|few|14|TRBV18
CASSPGTGFSPLHF
TGTGCCAGCTCCCCCGGGACAGGGTTTTCACCCCTCCACTTT
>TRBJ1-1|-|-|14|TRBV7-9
CASSFNLLNTEAFF
TGTGCCAGCAGCTTTAATTTGTTGAACACTGAAGCTTTCTTT
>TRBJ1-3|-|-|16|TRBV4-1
CASSQDMAARGNTIYF
TGCGCCAGCAGCCAAGATATGGCCGCGAGGGGAAACACCATATATTTT
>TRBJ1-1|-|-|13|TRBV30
CAWSVQMETEAFF
TGTGCCTGGAGTGTACAGATGGAAACTGAAGCTTTCTTT